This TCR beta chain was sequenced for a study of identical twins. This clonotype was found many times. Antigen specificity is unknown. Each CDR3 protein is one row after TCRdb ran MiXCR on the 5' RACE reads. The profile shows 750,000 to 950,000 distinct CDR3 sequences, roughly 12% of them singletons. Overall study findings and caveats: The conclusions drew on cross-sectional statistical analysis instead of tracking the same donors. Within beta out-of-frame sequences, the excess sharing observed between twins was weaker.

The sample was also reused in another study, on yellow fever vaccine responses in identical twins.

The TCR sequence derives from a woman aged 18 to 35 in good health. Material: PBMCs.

Here the CDR3 DNA reads TGCGCCAGCAGCCAAGGGGGCGGGAAGCTGTTTTTT. This encodes CASSQGGGKLFF. This chain uses TRBV4-1 with TRBJ1-4; tentatively, D is TRBD1 (5 bases). V lost 1 base and J 14 bases, leaving 11 bases between the germline ends. CDR1 is MGHRA, CDR2 YSYEKL, per germline. The CDR3 sequence is 12 residues long.